The 17 T cell receptor beta chains in this list originate from one sample, sequenced in a study of naive and memory T cell subsets. Antigen specificity for these receptors is unknown. Findings and caveats of the study: Naive repertoires, especially CD8, held a few larger clonotypes, possibly memory cells re-expressing CD45RA.

Both TRBC1 and TRBC2 were covered by a beta constant-region primer of two equimolar oligonucleotides. Ligated cDNA was amplified by four rounds of PCR with nested alpha and beta constant-region primers and SP2. TCRdb re-derived calls from the UMI-ligation and nested PCR reads in MiXCR, one entry per CDR3 protein. The table includes about 150,000 distinct CDR3 sequences, about 23% detected once. The sequencing sample was made of naive CD4+ T cells from blood. Source of these receptors: a human donor in good health.

This clonotype was observed once. The chain uses TRBV6-5 and TRBJ1-1; TRBD1 matches at 8 bases. This CDR3 is 12 amino acids long. The V segment lost 10 bases and the J segment 2 bases; nucleotides outside the gene matches: 3. Germline CDR1 reads MNHEY; CDR2 reads SVGAGI. CDR3 DNA sequence: TGTGCCACCACAGGGGGAAACACTGAAGCTTTCTTT. This encodes CATTGGNTEAFF.

This chain links TRBV6-6 with TRBJ2-2; 9 nucleotides align to TRBD1. V shed 6 bases and J 5 bases; nucleotides not matched to a gene: 7. CDR3 length equals 15 residues. The germline CDR1 and CDR2 sequences are MNHNY and SVGAGI (reference sequence). This CDR3 is CASSPSGTGTGELFF. Written as DNA, the CDR3 is TGTGCCAGCAGCCCCTCGGGGACAGGGACCGGGGAGCTGTTTTTT.

The chain links TRBV29-1 to TRBJ2-2; 11 bases map to TRBD2. The germline V gene has CDR1 SQVTM and CDR2 ANQGSEA. The ends lost 7 bases at V and 2 bases at J; junction bases unmatched: 6. The CDR3 length is 15 residues. The CDR3 reads CSAGTSGINTGELFF. The CDR3 DNA sequence: TGCAGCGCCGGGACTAGCGGAATTAACACCGGGGAGCTGTTTTTT.

This clonotype was observed a handful of times. The chain links TRBV28 to TRBJ2-2; 9 bases fit TRBD1. With V trimmed by 7 bases and J by 6 bases, 12 bases remained unmatched. CDR3 length: 16 amino acids. CDR1 MDHEN and CDR2 SYDVKM come from the germline V gene. The CDR3 coding sequence is TGTGCCAGCAACGTCATAAGGGACAGGGACGCCGGGGAGCTGTTTTTT. Its translation is CASNVIRDRDAGELFF.

This chain connects TRBV7-9 to TRBJ2-7, with 9 bases identical to TRBD1. V was pared by 5 bases and J by 4 bases, with 6 bases of the junction left unmatched. The germline V gene has CDR1 SEHNR and CDR2 FQNEAQ (reference sequence). The CDR3 is 14 amino acids. The CDR3 loop is CASSPPGTGYEQYF. CDR3 nucleotide sequence: TGTGCCAGCAGCCCTCCCGGGACAGGGTACGAGCAGTACTTC. The full variable domain, completed using reference TRBV7-9 and TRBJ2-7, is DTGVSQNPRHKITKRGQNVTFRCDPISEHNRLYWYRQTLGQGPEFLTYFQNEAQLEKSRLLSDRFSAERPKGSFSTLEIQRTEQGDSAMYLCASSPPGTGYEQYFGPGTRLTVT.

This CDR3 reads CASSPTPLAGVENIQYF. CDR3 bases: TGTGCCAGCAGCCCAACCCCCTTAGCGGGAGTTGAAAACATTCAGTACTTC. This rearrangement joins TRBV7-7 to TRBJ2-4; 9 nucleotides line up with TRBD2. Trimming took 5 bases from V and 5 from J; bases not matched to a gene: 13. This CDR3 has 17 residues. Germline V gene data show CDR1 as SSHAT and CDR2 as FNYEAQ (reference sequence).

Of note for this clonotype: Since a much larger clone is just one base distant, this may be a read error. The conserved phenylalanine or tryptophan is not found at the CDR3 terminus, so this likely reflects a read error. The DNA is left out, because the CDR3 cannot be placed on it with certainty; the CDR3 is given as TCRdb lists it. The chain is built from TRBV12-3 or TRBV12-4 and TRBJ2-7; the table calls TRBD1, which could not be checked here. The CDR3 spans 12 residues, counting both ends. The CDR3 sequence: CASSLWGGPLSS.

This clonotype was seen more than once but under ten times. V and J are TRBV5-5 and TRBJ2-1; tentative D call: TRBD2 (5 bases). V was cut by 2 bases and J by 7 bases, with 13 bases left in between. There are 14 residues in the CDR3. Looked up from germline, CDR1 is SGHKS and CDR2 is YYEKEE (reference sequence). Here the CDR3 DNA reads TGTGCCAGCAGCTTCGTGGGAGTGGGAAATGAGCAGTTCTTC. This translates into CASSFVGVGNEQFF.

This clonotype was counted only a few times. The chain joins TRBV3-1 to TRBJ1-2; D is ambiguous. The CDR3 runs to 14 residues. The ends were cut back, 4 bases at V and 0 bases at J, with 9 bases in the middle. Germline V CDR1 and CDR2: LGHDT, YNNKEL (reference sequence). CDR3 sequence (DNA): TGTGCCAGCAGCCCCCGACGTCCTAACTATGGCTACACCTTC. Translation gives CASSPRRPNYGYTF.

This clonotype was seen many times. The J gene is TRBJ2-1, the V gene TRBV14; 7 nucleotides agree with TRBD1. Germline V lookup: CDR1 SGHDN, CDR2 FVKESK. This CDR3 comprises 15 residues. The trim removed 7 bases at V and 4 bases at J, leaving 10 bases unmatched. CDR3 in amino acids: CASNLRDSSYNEQFF. DNA of the CDR3: TGTGCCAGCAACCTCCGGGACAGCTCTTACAATGAGCAGTTCTTC.

This clonotype was recorded many times. This sequence joins TRBV7-3 and TRBJ2-1; D is unclear. Germline V lookup: CDR1 SGHTA, CDR2 FQGTGA. V lost 4 bases and J lost 0, with 10 bases in between. This CDR3 spans 15 amino acids. The CDR3 is CASSSDMSSYNEQFF. For the CDR3, the DNA is TGTGCCAGCAGCTCAGATATGAGCTCCTACAATGAGCAGTTCTTC.

The chain combines TRBV20-1 with TRBJ2-5, with 14 bases fitting TRBD2. Germline CDR1 DFQATT, CDR2 SNEGSKA (reference sequence). CDR3 length equals 20 residues. For the CDR3, the DNA is TGCAGCCCTAGCCCCAAGAAGACTAGCGGGAGGGGTATGGCTGAAGAGACCCAGTACTTC. It specifies CSPSPKKTSGRGMAEETQYF.

This clonotype appeared many times. The rearrangement links TRBV6-4 to TRBJ2-1; 8 nucleotides line up with TRBD2. The germline gives CDR1 MRHNA, CDR2 SNTAGT. V lost 2 bases and J lost 5; bases outside the gene matches: 5. This CDR3 is built from 15 residues. The CDR3 protein is CASSDGSGGNNEQFF. The CDR3, as DNA: TGTGCCAGCAGTGACGGGTCGGGAGGGAACAATGAGCAGTTCTTC.

The V gene is TRBV4-1, the J gene TRBJ2-3, with D perhaps matching TRBD1 or TRBD2 (5 bases each). The CDR3 runs 15 residues. Germline assignment: CDR1 MGHRA and CDR2 YSYEKL. Trimming left V 1 base short and J 6 bases short, with 14 bases between. DNA of the CDR3: TGCGCCAGCAGCCAAGTGGGGACCCTGCGGGATACGCAGTATTTT. Translation gives CASSQVGTLRDTQYF.

This clonotype has just a few counts. The gene calls are TRBV5-1 and TRBJ2-3; D unclear. Trimming removed 6 bases from V and 6 bases from J, with 8 bases in between. The CDR3 has 11 residues. Germline V gene data show CDR1 as SGHRS and CDR2 as YFSETQ. CDR3 coding DNA: TGCGCCAGCACGCTTGCGGATACGCAGTATTTT. Its protein is CASTLADTQYF.

The chain links TRBV12-3 or TRBV12-4 to TRBJ2-1; D gene unclear. This CDR3 region has 12 residues. V was pared by 5 bases and J by 10 bases, with 12 bases between. The DNA of the CDR3 is TGTGCCAGCAGTCAGAGAATAGGGGAGCAGTTCTTC. Translation gives CASSQRIGEQFF.

The CDR3 region has the DNA TGTGCCAGCTCACCACGAGCCAGCAACTATGGCTACACCTTC. Amino acids: CASSPRASNYGYTF. The chain uses TRBV18 and TRBJ1-2, with D hard to call. The V and J ends lost 1 base and 2 bases respectively, with 8 bases between them. From germline, CDR1 is KGHSH and CDR2 LQKENI. The length of the CDR3 is 14 residues.